These 20 T cell receptor beta chains share one sample of origin, sequenced in a study of T cell responses to AZD1222 COVID-19 vaccine. The repertoire was sequenced with immunoSEQ multiplex PCR; TCRdb's copy has only in-frame clones and lacks some. The sample comprises over 90,000 clones, about 87% of which are singletons, and roughly 22% rests with the top ten. Sequenced material: peripheral blood, taken on day 0 of AZD1222 vaccination. The source is an adult in good health.

This clone was counted a few times. This CDR3 is CASSQDTGKYQPQHF. The DNA for the CDR3 is TGCGCCAGCAGCCAAGATACAGGGAAGTATCAGCCCCAGCATTTT. The rearrangement uses TRBV4-3 and TRBJ1-5; tentatively, D is TRBD1 (6 bases). Trimming took 0 bases from V and 5 from J, leaving 11 bases between them. CDR3 size: 15 residues. Germline assignment: CDR1 LGHNA and CDR2 YSLEER.

V is TRBV19 and J is TRBJ2-3; TRBD1 is a possible D gene (5 bases). Trimming removed 3 bases from V and 4 bases from J, with 11 bases in between. The CDR3 contains 14 residues. Germline CDR1 and CDR2: LNHDA and SQIVND (reference sequence). The CDR3 bases are TGTGCCAGTAGTATCCTACAGGCTGCAGATACGCAGTATTTT. Its translation is CASSILQAADTQYF. Full variable domain (outside the CDR3, taken from reference TRBV19 and TRBJ2-3): DGGITQSPKYLFRKEGQNVTLSCEQNLNHDAMYWYRQDPGQGLRLIYYSQIVNDFQKGDIAEGYSVSREKKESFPLTVTSAQKNPTAFYLCASSILQAADTQYFGPGTRLTVL.

The chain has TRBV30 and TRBJ2-1; the D is unclear. The CDR3 has 13 amino acids. The V end was cut by 1 base, the J end by 7 bases, with 11 bases between. CDR1 GTSNPN and CDR2 SVGIG come from the germline V gene (reference sequence). This CDR3 reads CAWSGSVGNEQFF. The CDR3 DNA follows: TGTGCCTGGAGTGGTTCCGTTGGGAATGAGCAGTTCTTC.

This chain links TRBV27 with TRBJ2-3; D is perhaps TRBD1 or TRBD2 (5 bases each). CDR3 length: 15 residues. CDR1 MNHEY and CDR2 SMNVEV come from the germline V gene (reference sequence). Trimming removed 0 bases at V and 6 bases at J, with 13 bases between. The CDR3 protein is CASSLSRRGRDTQYF. The DNA of the CDR3 is TGTGCCAGCAGTTTATCACGTCGGGGACGGGATACGCAGTATTTT.

The V gene is TRBV6-2 or TRBV6-3, the J gene TRBJ2-3, with 12 bases lining up with TRBD2. V dropped 5 bases and J dropped 2; count of bases not matched to a gene: 2. CDR1 and CDR2 (germline): MNHEY, SVGEGT. This CDR3 region has 15 residues. The CDR3 DNA follows: TGTGCCAGCAGTAGACTAGCGGGAGCCACAGATACGCAGTATTTT. Its translation: CASSRLAGATDTQYF.

The chain is built from TRBV6-2 or TRBV6-3 and TRBJ1-3, with 10 bases identical to TRBD1. This CDR3 contains 16 residues. CDR1 and CDR2 from the germline V gene are MNHEY and SVGEGT. V shed 0 bases and J 4 bases; nucleotides not matched to a gene: 3. The CDR3 is CASSYSGTGDGNTIYF. The DNA of the CDR3 is TGTGCCAGCAGTTACTCCGGGACAGGGGACGGAAACACCATATATTTT.

Comment on this clone: At one of its ends the junction is not consistent with the germline gene, which may arise from a read error. The chain combines TRBV7-7 with TRBJ2-3; TRBD1 might be the D (6 bases). CDR1 is SSHAT, CDR2 FNYEAQ, per germline (reference sequence). The CDR3 extends over 13 amino acids. For the CDR3, the DNA is TGTGCTAGCAGCAAAGGACAGCCAGATACGCAGTATTTT. Its protein is CASSKGQPDTQYF.

V is TRBV9 and J is TRBJ2-1; 8 nucleotides match TRBD2. In germline, CDR1 is SGDLS, CDR2 YYNGEE. The CDR3 consists of 15 residues. V was pared by 0 bases and J by 7 bases, with 6 bases of the junction left unmatched. The CDR3 region has the DNA TGTGCCAGCAGCGTAGCGGGGGGACTAGGTAATGAGCAGTTCTTC. It is translated as CASSVAGGLGNEQFF.

This clone was seen once. The chain joins TRBV19 to TRBJ1-4; 10 bases are shared with TRBD1. Germline V gives CDR1 LNHDA, CDR2 SQIVND (reference sequence). Losses at the gene ends were 6 bases for V and 10 bases for J; bases not matched to a gene: 8. The CDR3 contains 14 residues. CDR3 DNA sequence: TGTGCCAGTAGGGCCCGGGACAGGGGCGGAAAACTGTTTTTT. This encodes CASRARDRGGKLFF.

The chain combines TRBV6-2 or TRBV6-3 with TRBJ1-5, with D unresolved. Germline V CDR1 and CDR2: MNHEY, SVGEGT. Trimming removed 4 bases at V and 7 bases at J, with 11 bases between. The CDR3 has 13 amino acids. Here the CDR3 reads CASSSDRRQPQHF. The CDR3 DNA reads as TGTGCCAGCAGTTCCGACCGCAGGCAGCCCCAGCATTTT.

The genes are TRBV18 and TRBJ2-7; D assignment may be TRBD1 or TRBD2 (5 bases each). Germline V gives CDR1 KGHSH, CDR2 LQKENI. V was pared by 4 bases and J by 2 bases, with 9 bases between. The CDR3 covers 13 residues. CDR3 in amino acids: CASSHPGPYEQYF. The CDR3 DNA is TGTGCCAGCTCACACCCGGGACCCTACGAGCAGTACTTC.

This clone came up a few times. V gene TRBV24-1 combines with J gene TRBJ2-3; no firm D call. The length of the CDR3 is 13 residues. The V and J ends lost 6 bases and 2 bases respectively, with 8 bases between them. Per germline, CDR1 KGHDR and CDR2 SFDVKD. The CDR3 DNA sequence: TGTGCCACCAGTACGTTGTCCACAGATACGCAGTATTTT. This encodes CATSTLSTDTQYF.

The V call is TRBV19, the J call TRBJ1-5; D may be TRBD1 (6 bases). This CDR3 spans 16 amino acids. Per the germline V gene, CDR1 is LNHDA and CDR2 is SQIVND (reference sequence). V was cut by 7 bases and J by 0 bases, with 16 bases left in between. The CDR3 protein is CASIRRGADSNQPQHF. In DNA, the CDR3 is TGTGCCAGTATTCGCCGGGGGGCGGATAGCAATCAGCCCCAGCATTTT.

The rearrangement uses TRBV6-5 and TRBJ2-7, with 8 bases aligning to TRBD2. J lost 6 bases, V lost 7 bases, and 8 bases had no gene match. Germline V gene sequence: CDR1 MNHEY, CDR2 SVGAGI. This CDR3 contains 13 residues. The CDR3 region is CASMVAGGGEQYF. The DNA of the CDR3 is TGTGCCAGCATGGTCGCGGGGGGCGGCGAGCAGTACTTC.

The chain carries TRBV5-1 and TRBJ1-1, with D unresolved. This CDR3 contains 13 residues. V lost 1 base and J 4 bases, leaving 8 bases between the germline ends. CDR1 and CDR2 from the germline V gene are SGHRS and YFSETQ. This chain's CDR3 is CASSLLGITEAFF. DNA for the CDR3: TGCGCCAGCAGCTTGTTAGGGATCACTGAAGCTTTCTTT.

The V gene is TRBV28, the J gene TRBJ1-4; tentatively, D is TRBD1 (5 bases). Trimming left V 1 base short and J 4 bases short, with 13 bases between. The CDR3 is made up of 16 amino acids. Per the germline V gene, CDR1 is MDHEN and CDR2 is SYDVKM. The CDR3 region has the DNA TGTGCCAGCAGTTTATCTTCGGGACGGAATAATGAAAAACTGTTTTTT. Protein: CASSLSSGRNNEKLFF.

The rearrangement links TRBV24-1 to TRBJ2-5; D is unresolved. CDR3 length: 14 amino acids. Germline V lookup: CDR1 KGHDR, CDR2 SFDVKD. The ends were cut back, 1 base at V and 2 bases at J, with 7 bases in the middle. CDR3 bases: TGTGCCACCAGTGATTTTACAGCACAAGAGACCCAGTACTTC. Its translation: CATSDFTAQETQYF.

This chain connects TRBV6-5 to TRBJ2-7, with D perhaps TRBD1 (6 bases). Trimming took 10 bases from V and 6 from J, leaving 22 bases between them. The CDR3 is made up of 14 amino acids. Germline CDR1 is MNHEY and CDR2 is SVGAGI. Here the CDR3 reads CATVRGIQKPEQYF. The CDR3 DNA reads TGTGCCACGGTCAGGGGAATCCAGAAGCCCGAGCAGTACTTC.

The chain employs TRBV7-3 and TRBJ1-2, with D perhaps TRBD1 (6 bases). V was trimmed by 1 base and J by 6 bases, leaving 9 bases between them. The V gene's germline CDR1 is SGHTA and CDR2 FQGTGA. This CDR3 contains 13 residues. The CDR3 loop is CASSLIQGDGYTF. The CDR3 DNA reads as TGTGCCAGCAGCTTAATACAGGGAGATGGCTACACCTTC.

The chain employs TRBV6-2 or TRBV6-3 and TRBJ1-5; 7 bases are shared with TRBD1. Germline CDR1 reads MNHEY; CDR2 reads SVGEGT. J was trimmed by 4 bases and V by 2 bases; bases with no gene match: 5. This CDR3 has 15 residues. The CDR3 DNA reads TGTGCCAGCAGTTACGGGGGGACAGTAAATCAGCCCCAGCATTTT. Protein product: CASSYGGTVNQPQHF.